This is a list of T cell receptor beta chains from one sample in a study of cytomegalovirus exposure and HLA in healthy donors. Libraries were prepared by immunoSEQ multiplex PCR; TCRdb keeps only in-frame clonotypes and omits some of them. The table includes around 200,000 clones, roughly 83% detected once. Sequencing used PBMCs. The receptors were sampled from a girl aged 5 to 17 in good health and CMV-seronegative. Both conserved end residues are part of each CDR3. A D gene is named only where the DNA matches it firmly. A clone size is listed for some rows: how often the clone was seen (once, few, many), or a class if it is expanded.

cdr3_length | clone_size | j_call | v_call | d_call | cdr3_nt | cdr3_aa
15 | - | TRBJ1-1 | TRBV19 | - | TGTGCCAGTAGTCCCCTCGGGATCTTGAACACTGAAGCTTTCTTT | CASSPLGILNTEAFF
15 | - | TRBJ1-4 | TRBV6-1 | TRBD1 | TGTGCCAGCAGCCCTGACAGGGGGCTCGGGGGAGAACTGTTTTTT | CASSPDRGLGGELFF
17 | - | TRBJ2-6 | TRBV28 | - | TGTGCCAGCAGTTTCACTGGACTGACCTCTGGGGCCAACGTCCTGACTTTC | CASSFTGLTSGANVLTF
16 | - | TRBJ1-1 | TRBV25-1 | - | TGTGCCAGCAGTGCCCGGGGGGCAATGGGGGACACTGAAGCTTTCTTT | CASSARGAMGDTEAFF
15 | - | TRBJ1-1 | TRBV27 | TRBD1 | TGTGCCAGCACCCTGTCAGGGGGCCAGAACACTGAAGCTTTCTTT | CASTLSGGQNTEAFF
11 | - | TRBJ1-1 | TRBV6-5 | - | TGTGCCAGTTCGGGGGACACTGAAGCTTTCTTT | CASSGDTEAFF
14 | - | TRBJ1-1 | TRBV5-4 | - | TGTGCCAGCTACGACACGGATAAGAACACTGAAGCTTTCTTT | CASYDTDKNTEAFF
14 | - | TRBJ1-3 | TRBV15 | - | TGTGCCACCAGCCCTCGTAGCTCTGGAAACACCATATATTTT | CATSPRSSGNTIYF
13 | few | TRBJ1-5 | TRBV6-1 | - | TGTGCCAGCGGATACTCGGGAAATCAGCCCCAGCATTTT | CASGYSGNQPQHF
13 | few | TRBJ1-2 | TRBV21-1 | - | TGTGCCAGCAGCAAAGTTGACAGGGGTGGCTACACCTTC | CASSKVDRGGYTF
16 | - | TRBJ1-5 | TRBV7-9 | - | TGTTCCAGCAGCTCTGACAAAGTCAGCTCAAATCAGCCCCAGCATTTT | CSSSSDKVSSNQPQHF
16 | once | TRBJ2-3 | TRBV28 | - | TGTGCCAGCAGTCCTGCAGGGGGGAAGGCGACAGATACGCAGTATTTT | CASSPAGGKATDTQYF
19 | - | TRBJ2-4 | TRBV28 | TRBD1 | TGTGCCAGCAGTTTTCTAATAACGGGGCAGGGGGCTTCCAAAAACATTCAGTACTTC | CASSFLITGQGASKNIQYF
16 | - | TRBJ2-3 | TRBV7-2 | - | TGTGCCAGCAGTCAAATGGGGGGTGGGGGCACAGATACGCAGTATTTT | CASSQMGGGGTDTQYF
16 | - | TRBJ1-5 | TRBV28 | TRBD1 | TGTGCCAGCAGCCCCACCCGACAGCCAGGGGGTCAGCCCCAGCATTTT | CASSPTRQPGGQPQHF
14 | - | TRBJ2-1 | TRBV5-8 | TRBD1 | TGTGCCAGCAGCCGGGACAGGGGATACAATGGGCAGTTCTTC | CASSRDRGYNGQFF
18 | - | TRBJ2-1 | TRBV9 | TRBD2 | TGTGCCAGCAGCGCGGGACTAGCGGGACCGGCCTCCTACAATGAGCAGTTCTTC | CASSAGLAGPASYNEQFF
16 | - | TRBJ1-1 | TRBV29-1 | - | TGCAGCGGTGGACATTTTCCTTCCTTCATGAACACTGAAGCTTTCTTT | CSGGHFPSFMNTEAFF
14 | - | TRBJ2-1 | TRBV30 | TRBD2 | TGTGCCTGGAGTAGCTTAGCGGGATTCAATGAGCAGTTCTTC | CAWSSLAGFNEQFF
16 | - | TRBJ2-5 | TRBV18 | - | TGTGCCAGCTCCCCCCCCCGAGGTTCAGGGCAAGAGACCCAGTACTTC | CASSPPRGSGQETQYF